These 28 T cell receptor beta chains originate from one sample sequenced in a study of T cell clonotyping in hematopoietic cell transplantation. This table comes from immunoSEQ multiplex PCR, and its TCRdb copy is limited to in-frame clones, with some not included. This repertoire shows over 2,000 clones, over 70% found once; its top ten account for roughly 34%. The source was peripheral blood mononuclear cells, collected 180 days after allogeneic stem cell transplant. These TCRs come from a male patient aged 55 to 70 who had an allogeneic stem cell transplant, so T cells may come from the graft donor. Some clones in this sample may be carry-over from other donors' samples.

This chain connects TRBV29-1 to TRBJ2-7; D gene uncertain. The CDR3 consists of 12 residues. Trimming left V 4 bases short and J 4 bases short, with 11 bases between. The V gene's germline CDR1 is SQVTM and CDR2 ANQGSEA. CDR3: CSVGFSEYEQYF. The CDR3 nucleotides read TGCAGCGTTGGTTTCAGCGAGTACGAGCAGTACTTC.

The V and J genes are TRBV9 and TRBJ1-2; TRBD1 agrees at 10 bases. Germline trimming cut 2 bases from V and 8 bases from J; bases unmatched to any gene: 15. Germline CDR1 SGDLS, CDR2 YYNGEE. CDR3 length: 17 amino acids. The CDR3: CASSVGTRRDRGYGYTF. In DNA, the CDR3 is TGTGCCAGCAGCGTGGGGACACGAAGGGACAGGGGTTACGGCTACACCTTC.

This chain joins TRBV9 and TRBJ1-2, with 9 bases lining up with TRBD1. V dropped 0 bases and J dropped 8; count of bases not matched to a gene: 8. The CDR3 is 15 amino acids. The V gene's germline CDR1 is SGDLS and CDR2 YYNGEE. The CDR3 region has the DNA TGTGCCAGCAGCGTAGGTACAGGGGGCGCGGAGGGCTACACCTTC. Protein sequence: CASSVGTGGAEGYTF.

The J gene is TRBJ2-2, the V gene TRBV4-3; 7 positions match TRBD2. Looked up from germline, CDR1 is LGHNA and CDR2 is YSLEER. The trim removed 0 bases at V and 2 bases at J, leaving 3 bases unmatched. The CDR3 totals 16 residues. CDR3 amino acids: CASSQDRGSNTGELFF. The CDR3 nucleotides are TGCGCCAGCAGCCAAGATCGCGGGAGTAACACCGGGGAGCTGTTTTTT.

The chain uses TRBV6-5 and TRBJ1-2, with TRBD1 identical over 7 bases. Germline trimming cut 0 bases from V and 2 bases from J; bases unmatched to any gene: 3. This CDR3 is 15 amino acids long. Germline V gene sequence: CDR1 MNHEY, CDR2 SVGAGI. The CDR3 reads CASSYSIRGNYGYTF. CDR3 nucleotides: TGTGCCAGCAGTTACTCGATCAGGGGGAACTATGGCTACACCTTC.

This clone turned up a few times. V is TRBV6-1 and J is TRBJ2-7; TRBD1 might be the D (5 bases). The CDR3 covers 15 residues. Trimming shortened V by 3 bases and J by 3 bases, and 15 bases separated the two germline ends. Germline CDR1 MNHNS, CDR2 SASEGT. The CDR3 coding sequence is TGTGCCAGCAGTGAGGTCCAAAGGGGATACTACGAGCAGTACTTC. Its protein product is CASSEVQRGYYEQYF.

The V and J genes are TRBV30 and TRBJ1-5; maybe TRBD1 (5 bases). Deletions cut 5 bases from V and 7 bases from J, with 12 bases between. CDR1 is GTSNPN and CDR2 is SVGIG in the germline V gene (reference sequence). The CDR3 spans 12 residues. In DNA form, the CDR3 reads TGTGCCTGGGGGGCCCCGGGGCAGCCCCAGCATTTT. Protein product: CAWGAPGQPQHF.

The rearrangement joins TRBV19 to TRBJ2-5, with D tentatively TRBD2 (7 bases). This CDR3 has 16 amino acids. Trimming removed 5 bases from V and 5 bases from J, with 21 bases in between. Per germline, CDR1 LNHDA and CDR2 SQIVND (reference sequence). The DNA of the CDR3 is TGTGCCAGTAGTCCTAGCTCGAGGGGGGGCCGGGAGACCCAGTACTTC. Translated, it gives CASSPSSRGGRETQYF.

The V call is TRBV15, the J call TRBJ2-1; 8 bases are shared with TRBD2. Looked up from germline, CDR1 is LNHNV and CDR2 is YYDKDF (reference sequence). V shed 3 bases and J 9 bases; nucleotides not matched to a gene: 7. This CDR3 is 14 amino acids long. The CDR3 DNA reads TGTGCCACCAGCAGCCGGGGGGGGCGGGCTGAGCAGTTCTTC. The encoded protein is CATSSRGGRAEQFF.

The rearrangement joins TRBV4-3 to TRBJ2-7; TRBD1 agrees at 8 bases. Germline V gives CDR1 LGHNA, CDR2 YSLEER. The length of the CDR3 is 15 residues. V lost 2 bases, J lost 3 bases, and 6 bases stayed unmatched. DNA for the CDR3: TGCGCCAGCAGCCAATCCGGGACAGGCGGCTACGAGCAGTACTTC. Its translation is CASSQSGTGGYEQYF.

The CDR3 loop is CASSASGTKETQYF. CDR3 nucleotides: TGCGCCAGCAGCGCATCCGGGACAAAAGAGACCCAGTACTTC. The rearrangement links TRBV5-1 to TRBJ2-5; possibly TRBD1 for D (6 bases). The germline V gene encodes CDR1 SGHRS and CDR2 YFSETQ. The CDR3 has 14 residues. Trimming left V 4 bases short and J 3 bases short, with 13 bases between.

The J gene is TRBJ2-1, the V gene TRBV6-6, with 10 positions matching TRBD2. CDR3 length: 16 amino acids. Germline CDR1 reads MNHNY; CDR2 reads SVGAGI (reference sequence). Trimming took 6 bases from V and 7 from J; bases not matched to a gene: 12. The CDR3 DNA is TGTGCCAGCAGCTTGCTAGCGGGAGTTTCCCCGAATGAGCAGTTCTTC. As protein: CASSLLAGVSPNEQFF.

This chain joins TRBV6-1 and TRBJ2-7; no reliable D call. Germline CDR1 is MNHNS and CDR2 is SASEGT. Deletions cut 7 bases from V and 6 bases from J, with 19 bases between. CDR3 length: 14 residues. CDR3 bases: TGTGCCAGCACCCCCCTCCGAGGATCTAGCGAGCAGTACTTC. Encoded protein: CASTPLRGSSEQYF.

This clone came up a few times. The chain has TRBV4-1 and TRBJ2-7; 7 nucleotides match TRBD1. J gave up 7 bases and V 1 base, and 7 bases lay outside the gene matches. Germline V gene lookup returns CDR1 MGHRA and CDR2 YSYEKL. The CDR3 is 14 residues long. The CDR3, as DNA: TGCGCCAGCAGCCAAGCAGGGGGTAATGCGGAGCAGTACTTC. It encodes CASSQAGGNAEQYF.

The gene calls are TRBV19 and TRBJ2-7; D unclear. Trimming took 5 bases from V and 6 from J, leaving 11 bases between them. CDR3 size: 12 residues. Germline values: CDR1 LNHDA, CDR2 SQIVND (reference sequence). CDR3 sequence: CASSGPTPEQYF. The CDR3 bases are TGTGCCAGTAGTGGACCAACTCCCGAGCAGTACTTC.

The V call is TRBV6-5, the J call TRBJ1-2; D is undetermined. V was clipped by 3 bases and J by 8 bases, with 19 bases between them. CDR3 length: 15 residues. Germline V gene data show CDR1 as MNHEY and CDR2 as SVGAGI. CDR3 amino acids: CASSYRQQPVRGYTF. The CDR3 DNA reads as TGTGCCAGCAGTTATCGGCAGCAGCCGGTGAGAGGCTACACCTTC.

The chain has TRBV7-9 and TRBJ1-3; 9 bases are shared with TRBD1. The CDR3 is made up of 13 amino acids. J was trimmed by 8 bases and V by 5 bases; bases with no gene match: 4. Germline-derived CDR1 and CDR2 are SEHNR and FQNEAQ (reference sequence). For the CDR3, the DNA is TGTGCCAGCAGCGAGGGACAGGGCGACACCATATATTTT. This encodes CASSEGQGDTIYF.

The J gene is TRBJ1-5, the V gene TRBV27; weak D call: TRBD1 (6 bases). CDR1 is MNHEY, CDR2 SMNVEV, per germline (reference sequence). Trimming left V 6 bases short and J 1 base short, with 13 bases between. The CDR3 has 15 residues. CDR3 protein: CASRQQGRSNQPQHF. DNA of the CDR3: TGTGCCAGCAGACAACAGGGCCGGAGCAATCAGCCCCAGCATTTT.

V gene TRBV6-6 combines with J gene TRBJ2-5; 9 bases are a match to TRBD2. The CDR3 is made up of 15 amino acids. V lost 0 bases to trimming and J lost 5 bases; unmatched junction nucleotides: 4. Germline V gene lookup returns CDR1 MNHNY and CDR2 SVGAGI (reference sequence). CDR3 DNA sequence: TGTGCCAGCAGTTACTCATCCAGCGGGAGGGAGACCCAGTACTTC. Its translation: CASSYSSSGRETQYF.

The chain links TRBV30 to TRBJ1-2; D possibly corresponds to TRBD1 (6 bases). Germline V gives CDR1 GTSNPN, CDR2 SVGIG (reference sequence). The ends were cut back, 5 bases at V and 13 bases at J, with 14 bases in the middle. The CDR3 loop spans 10 amino acids. The CDR3 bases are TGTGCCTGGGGGGACACGACTACCACCTTC. Amino acid sequence: CAWGDTTTTF.

The chain recombines TRBV10-3 with TRBJ2-7; D gene uncertain. CDR3 length: 11 amino acids. Trimming shortened V by 6 bases and J by 1 base, and 4 bases separated the two germline ends. Germline CDR1 is ENHRY and CDR2 is SYGVKD. Here the CDR3 DNA reads TGTGCCATCAGCGGATCCTACGAGCAGTACTTC. Its translation is CAISGSYEQYF.

This clone was counted a single time. The V gene is TRBV4-1, the J gene TRBJ1-4, with 7 bases fitting TRBD1. This CDR3 has 16 residues. In germline, CDR1 is MGHRA, CDR2 YSYEKL. J gave up 5 bases and V 0 bases, and 6 bases lay outside the gene matches. This CDR3 is CASSQDLRDRNEKLFF. Written as DNA, the CDR3 is TGCGCCAGCAGCCAAGATCTAAGGGACAGAAATGAAAAACTGTTTTTT.

This rearrangement joins TRBV6-5 to TRBJ2-7, with 7 bases aligning to TRBD2. Germline CDR1 is MNHEY and CDR2 is SVGAGI. This CDR3 spans 15 amino acids. V shed 11 bases and J 1 base; nucleotides not matched to a gene: 14. This chain's CDR3 is CASHRVGGSSYEQYF. CDR3 nucleotide sequence: TGTGCCTCCCACCGGGTTGGCGGGAGTTCCTACGAGCAGTACTTC.

To note about this clone: Likely a read error: the CDR3 ends without its conserved phenylalanine or tryptophan. The rearrangement links TRBV30 to TRBJ2-7; TRBD1 is a possible D gene (6 bases). V dropped 0 bases and J dropped 2 bases, with 11 bases sitting between them. Per the germline V gene, CDR1 is GTSNPN and CDR2 is SVGIG (reference sequence). The CDR3 spans 14 residues. CDR3 amino acids: CAWSVRDTAYEQYL. As DNA, the CDR3 is TGTGCCTGGAGTGTACGGGACACCGCCTACGAGCAGTACCTC.

J is TRBJ2-7 and V is TRBV4-3; no clear D. This CDR3 region has 15 residues. Germline-derived CDR1 and CDR2 are LGHNA and YSLEER. The V gene lost 0 bases and the J gene lost 3 bases, with 12 bases spanning the gap. CDR3 DNA sequence: TGCGCCAGCAGCCAAGATGATGCTGGAAACTACGAGCAGTACTTC. Encoded protein: CASSQDDAGNYEQYF.

This chain links TRBV7-3 with TRBJ2-5; 11 bases match TRBD2. The length of the CDR3 is 15 residues. Germline V lookup: CDR1 SGHTA, CDR2 FQGTGA. Trimming took 5 bases from V and 1 from J; bases not matched to a gene: 3. CDR3 in DNA: TGTGCCAGCAGCGGTCTAGCGGGGGGCCAAGAGACCCAGTACTTC. Its protein product is CASSGLAGGQETQYF.

The chain joins TRBV28 to TRBJ1-3; no clear D gene. Trimming stripped 2 bases from V and 5 bases from J, with 7 bases between. CDR1 MDHEN and CDR2 SYDVKM come from the germline V gene. The CDR3 runs to 13 residues. CDR3 region: CASSLSDRNTIYF. The DNA for the CDR3 is TGTGCCAGCAGTTTAAGCGACAGAAACACCATATATTTT.

This clone appeared a single time. The chain employs TRBV29-1 and TRBJ2-3; no clear D gene. The germline gives CDR1 SQVTM, CDR2 ANQGSEA. The CDR3 is 11 amino acids. Trimming cost V 6 bases and J 2 bases, with 6 bases left between them. The CDR3 bases are TGCAGCGTGGACCCCACAGATACGCAGTATTTT. Protein: CSVDPTDTQYF.